A selection of T cell receptor beta chains follows, all from one sample in a study of control samples from healthy donors and cancer patients. TCRdb's table, derived via immunoSEQ multiplex PCR, lists solely in-frame clones and lacks some. The sample lists 260,000 or so clones; about 80% were seen once. Input material: PBMCs. These receptors originate from a woman in her sixties or seventies with lung cancer. Both conserved end residues are part of each CDR3.

>TRBV24-1|16|TRBJ2-5
CATSDSGKGGQETQYF
>TRBV19|14|TRBJ1-2
CASTPGQGGYGYTF
>TRBV4-1|15|TRBJ1-6
CASSLERDHNSPLHF
>TRBV18|14|TRBJ2-3
CASSPLDSTDTQYF
>TRBV29-1|12|TRBJ1-1
CSGLTATTEAFF
>TRBV7-9|13|TRBJ2-5
CASQSWPQETQYF
>TRBV6-5|13|TRBJ2-7
CASKPADSYEQYF
>TRBV7-7|15|TRBJ2-3
CASSLSGQPTDTQYF
>TRBV5-5|16|TRBJ2-3
CASSLRTPLDTDTQYF
>TRBV6-4|19|TRBJ2-3
CASSPTSARLTIGTDTQYF
>TRBV11-2|18|TRBJ2-5
CASSSGASGGVVQETQYF
>TRBV5-1|15|TRBJ1-2
CASSLILGTGVGYTF
>TRBV24-1|15|TRBJ2-5
CATSSGIVYQETQYF
>TRBV7-2|14|TRBJ1-2
CASTVDRGIRGYTF
>TRBV7-9|17|TRBJ1-1
CASAFGQGGGMNTEAFF
>TRBV24-1|16|TRBJ2-1
CATSDPGLAGVSEQFF
>TRBV3-1/TRBV3-2|14|TRBJ1-2
CASSQGQGGNGYTF
>TRBV7-3|15|TRBJ2-6
CASSFGVRGANVLTF
>TRBV15|12|TRBJ2-1
CATSRDNFGQFF
>TRBV6-5|14|TRBJ2-1
CASSRTRGIDEQFF
>TRBV2|15|TRBJ2-2
CASSGQGLSTGELFF
>TRBV9|14|TRBJ1-3
CASSGEVGGNTIYF
>TRBV21-1|16|TRBJ2-5
CASSKRWTGGRETQYF
>TRBV4-1|16|TRBJ1-2
CASSQPGQGFNYGYTF
>TRBV30|13|TRBJ1-2
CAWSLPGNYGYTF
>TRBV7-9|15|TRBJ2-2
CASSLRQGNTGELFF
>TRBV27|14|TRBJ1-2
CASSPTGALGGYTF
>TRBV9|15|TRBJ2-7
CASSVAAAAPYEQYF
>TRBV6-1|14|TRBJ1-1
CASSDYAGEARAFF
>TRBV6-5|14|TRBJ1-1
CASSLTEAGTEAFF
>TRBV6-1|17|TRBJ2-2
CASSDRDTRGNTGELFF
>TRBV19|16|TRBJ2-1
CASTNPSGSYYNEQFF
>TRBV28|16|TRBJ2-7
CASSASSRDSPYEQYF
>TRBV18|14|TRBJ2-7
CASSLGVGTYEQYF
>TRBV19|14|TRBJ1-2
CASRPDPQGGGYTF
>TRBV11-2|12|TRBJ2-3
CASTTGLSSQYF
>TRBV7-6|18|TRBJ2-7
CASSHGTTRGSAWYEQYF
>TRBV28|13|TRBJ2-7
CASSPPGLYEQYF
>TRBV5-4|14|TRBJ1-2
CASSFIGENYGYTF
>TRBV7-2|16|TRBJ2-1
CASSLASGLVDNEQFF
>TRBV10-2|14|TRBJ2-1
CASRGGGPYNEQFF
>TRBV5-6|13|TRBJ2-7
CASSLRVEHEQYF
>TRBV25-1|14|TRBJ2-7
CASSDPGRTYEQYF
>TRBV4-1|16|TRBJ2-1
CASSQGTESSYNEQFF
>TRBV4-1|18|TRBJ1-5
CASSQVPGTAYSNQPQHF
>TRBV10-3|11|TRBJ2-7
CAISERDEQYF
>TRBV19|16|TRBJ2-1
CASSPRTSGSYNEQFF
>TRBV12-3/TRBV12-4|13|TRBJ1-1
CASSLRDRAEAFF
>TRBV19|15|TRBJ1-5
CASSIIPSNNQPQHF
>TRBV7-6|17|TRBJ2-4
CASSLPVDSEGGNIQYF
>TRBV7-2|16|TRBJ2-3
CASSSTSGRPEGTQYF
>TRBV10-2|14|TRBJ2-3
CASSTGGRTDTQYF
>TRBV6-5|16|TRBJ1-5
CASSYSWAGGGQPQHF
>TRBV5-4|14|TRBJ1-1
CASSRQQANTEAFF
>TRBV9|14|TRBJ1-1
CASRRGGMNTEAFF
>TRBV5-4|15|TRBJ2-7
CASSPGLAELYEQYF
>TRBV19|15|TRBJ2-1
CASSSWSSGNNEQFF
>TRBV9|16|TRBJ2-1
CASSVRSGLAYNEQFF